The 32 T cell receptor beta chains reported below all come from one sample, sequenced in a study of T cell changes during pregnancy in multiple sclerosis. Only in-frame clones appear in the TCRdb table, and some are missing; sequencing was by immunoSEQ multiplex PCR. The table records roughly 49,000 clones, about nine tenths of them present only once. Sequenced material: CD4+ T cells from peripheral blood mononuclear cells, taken in the second trimester of pregnancy. The receptors shown here come from a female donor with multiple sclerosis, enrolled in a pregnancy study.

There are a few counts of this clone. CDR3 amino acids: CASSLAAEGPLHF. CDR3 sequence (DNA): TGTGCCAGCAGTTTGGCGGCCGAGGGACCCCTCCACTTT. The V call is TRBV27, the J call TRBJ1-6; D is undetermined. This CDR3 contains 13 residues. The V end lost 3 bases, the J end lost 12 bases, and 12 bases lay between the germline ends. Germline CDR1 is MNHEY and CDR2 is SMNVEV (reference sequence).

The chain has TRBV5-1 and TRBJ2-1; 7 bases match TRBD1. V was clipped by 2 bases and J by 4 bases; unmatched bases: 6. Per germline, CDR1 SGHRS and CDR2 YFSETQ. CDR3 size: 15 residues. CDR3 nucleotide sequence: TGCGCCAGCAGCTTCGACAGGGTGGGGTACAATGAGCAGTTCTTC. Residues: CASSFDRVGYNEQFF.

The V call is TRBV5-1, the J call TRBJ2-2; D may be TRBD2 (6 bases). V lost 0 bases and J 4 bases, leaving 7 bases between the germline ends. CDR1 is SGHRS and CDR2 is YFSETQ in the germline V gene. This CDR3 contains 14 residues. As DNA, the CDR3 is TGCGCCAGCAGCTTGGTGGGGGGCACCGGGGAGCTGTTTTTT. Encoded protein: CASSLVGGTGELFF.

The CDR3: CASSFTGNQPQHF. The CDR3 coding sequence is TGCGCCAGCAGCTTTACAGGGAATCAGCCCCAGCATTTT. This chain links TRBV5-1 with TRBJ1-5, with D possibly matching TRBD1 (6 bases). The germline V and J ends were trimmed by 2 bases and 4 bases, with 7 bases remaining between them. The CDR3 is 13 amino acids. Looked up from germline, CDR1 is SGHRS and CDR2 is YFSETQ.

This sequence joins TRBV10-3 and TRBJ1-2; TRBD1 aligns across 7 bases. Germline-derived CDR1 and CDR2 are ENHRY and SYGVKD. This CDR3 has 13 amino acids. The trim removed 8 bases at V and 4 bases at J, leaving 7 bases unmatched. CDR3 in amino acids: CAIQSGQLYGYTF. CDR3 coding DNA: TGTGCCATCCAATCGGGACAGCTCTATGGCTACACCTTC.

V is TRBV9 and J is TRBJ1-2; D remains ambiguous. CDR1 and CDR2 from the germline V gene are SGDLS and YYNGEE. The CDR3 is 13 residues long. V was pared by 2 bases and J by 8 bases, with 13 bases between. The CDR3 bases are TGTGCCAGCAGCGTGGAGGGTTTGGAGGGCTACACCTTC. Its protein is CASSVEGLEGYTF.

This clone was recorded only once. The chain couples TRBV6-1 to TRBJ2-7; TRBD1 matches at 8 bases. CDR1 is MNHNS, CDR2 SASEGT, per germline. The CDR3 has 13 residues. The ends lost 5 bases at V and 5 bases at J; junction bases unmatched: 5. The CDR3 nucleotides read TGTGCCAGCAGTTTGGACAGGGACCACGAGCAGTACTTC. Its translation: CASSLDRDHEQYF.

This clone was observed once. This chain joins TRBV7-2 and TRBJ2-7, with TRBD2 identical over 8 bases. Germline V gene data show CDR1 as SGHTA and CDR2 as FQGNSA. J lost 6 bases, V lost 5 bases, and 9 bases had no gene match. The CDR3 spans 14 residues. Here the CDR3 DNA reads TGTGCCAGCAGCGCCGGACTAGCCGAATCCGAGCAGTACTTC. This sequence encodes CASSAGLAESEQYF.

The rearrangement uses TRBV4-2 and TRBJ2-6; the D gene is possibly TRBD1 (5 bases). V lost 3 bases, J lost 1 base, and 7 bases lay in between. The germline gives CDR1 LGHNA, CDR2 YNFKEQ. The CDR3 runs 15 residues. CDR3 loop: CASSQGLSGANVLTF. CDR3 DNA: TGTGCCAGCAGCCAGGGGCTTTCTGGGGCCAACGTCCTGACTTTC.

The genes are TRBV18 and TRBJ1-1, with D perhaps TRBD1 (6 bases). Germline-derived CDR1 and CDR2 are KGHSH and LQKENI. CDR3 length equals 11 residues. V was cut by 4 bases and J by 7 bases, with 7 bases left in between. The CDR3 DNA is TGTGCCAGCTCACGGGACATTGAAGCTTTCTTT. This sequence encodes CASSRDIEAFF.

CDR3 DNA: TGTGCCAGTAGTATTGGACAGGGAAGTACTCAGCCCCAGCATTTT. Protein: CASSIGQGSTQPQHF. The chain combines TRBV19 with TRBJ1-5; 8 nucleotides agree with TRBD1. The germline CDR1 and CDR2 sequences are LNHDA and SQIVND (reference sequence). The CDR3 totals 15 residues. The V gene end was trimmed by 3 bases and the J gene end by 6 bases; junction bases not matched to a gene: 7.

The rearrangement joins TRBV7-3 to TRBJ2-2, with a possible D match to TRBD1 (5 bases). V shed 5 bases and J shed 8 bases, with 24 bases lying between them. This CDR3 spans 17 amino acids. Looked up from germline, CDR1 is SGHTA and CDR2 is FQGTGA. CDR3 residues: CASSVNSDGAPAGELFF. CDR3 DNA sequence: TGTGCCAGCAGCGTAAACTCTGATGGGGCACCAGCGGGGGAGCTGTTTTTT.

The CDR3 loop reads CASREDSQGAEAFF. For the CDR3, the DNA is TGTGCCAGCAGAGAGGACAGCCAGGGGGCTGAAGCTTTCTTT. This chain links TRBV2 with TRBJ1-1; 7 nucleotides agree with TRBD1. The V segment lost 6 bases and the J segment 6 bases; nucleotides outside the gene matches: 10. The V gene's germline CDR1 is SNHLY and CDR2 FYNNEI. This CDR3 has 14 residues.

This clone turned up a few times. The gene calls are TRBV19 and TRBJ1-2; 7 bases are shared with TRBD1. This CDR3 is 15 amino acids long. The V gene end was trimmed by 5 bases and the J gene end by 6 bases; junction bases not matched to a gene: 12. Germline V gives CDR1 LNHDA, CDR2 SQIVND (reference sequence). The chain's CDR3 is CASSPDDRVADGYTF. The CDR3 bases are TGTGCCAGTAGTCCCGACGACAGGGTTGCGGATGGCTACACCTTC.

V and J are TRBV5-1 and TRBJ2-7; TRBD1 is a possible D gene (5 bases). The CDR3 runs to 11 residues. Trimming removed 6 bases from V and 4 bases from J, with 8 bases in between. The V gene's germline CDR1 is SGHRS and CDR2 YFSETQ. Here the CDR3 DNA reads TGCGCCAGCAAACAGGAGTACGAGCAGTACTTC. Translated: CASKQEYEQYF.

The chain employs TRBV5-1 and TRBJ2-5; D perhaps matches TRBD1 (5 bases). V dropped 0 bases and J dropped 5 bases, with 14 bases sitting between them. The CDR3 runs to 15 residues. The germline V gene has CDR1 SGHRS and CDR2 YFSETQ. CDR3 DNA: TGCGCCAGCAGCTTGGAGACTCCAAGGGGTGAGACCCAGTACTTC. This gives the protein CASSLETPRGETQYF.

This clone is a singleton in its sample. The gene calls are TRBV6-6 and TRBJ1-4, with D tentatively TRBD1 (6 bases). V lost 4 bases, J lost 13 bases, and 13 bases lay in between. The germline V gene encodes CDR1 MNHNY and CDR2 SVGAGI (reference sequence). This CDR3 is built from 12 residues. The CDR3 DNA reads as TGTGCCAGCAGTTTAGCAGGGGAAGCACTGTTTTTT. Translating gives CASSLAGEALFF.

V usage is TRBV5-6 and J usage is TRBJ1-5, with a tentative D call TRBD1 (5 bases). Germline assignment: CDR1 SGHDT and CDR2 YYEEEE. This CDR3 has 14 amino acids. Trimming cost V 4 bases and J 5 bases, with 13 bases left between them. DNA of the CDR3: TGTGCCAGCAGCCTGGGGGGAGGGGATCAGCCCCAGCATTTT. The encoded protein is CASSLGGGDQPQHF.

The chain joins TRBV6-5 to TRBJ1-5; 10 bases map to TRBD1. The CDR3 is 16 residues long. The V gene's germline CDR1 is MNHEY and CDR2 SVGAGI. Trimming removed 4 bases from V and 4 bases from J; junction bases left unmatched: 7. In nucleotides, the CDR3 is TGTGCCAGCAGTTCCGGACAGGGGGTTAAGAATCAGCCCCAGCATTTT. Its protein is CASSSGQGVKNQPQHF.

J is TRBJ1-1 and V is TRBV28; D unclear. Germline values: CDR1 MDHEN, CDR2 SYDVKM. The CDR3 runs 14 residues. V was pared by 4 bases and J by 2 bases, with 11 bases between. CDR3 nucleotide sequence: TGTGCCAGCAGTTCGTACCGACTTAACACTGAAGCTTTCTTT. As protein: CASSSYRLNTEAFF.

The chain combines TRBV11-2 with TRBJ2-7; possibly TRBD2 for D (5 bases). The CDR3 sequence is 14 residues long. Germline values: CDR1 SGHAT, CDR2 FQNNGV. Trimming cost V 0 bases and J 0 bases, with 6 bases left between them. CDR3 DNA: TGTGCCAGCAGCTTAGAGCGGGCCTCCTACGAGCAGTACTTC. Translated: CASSLERASYEQYF.

The gene calls are TRBV9 and TRBJ2-1; the D gene is possibly TRBD2 (5 bases). The V and J ends lost 0 bases and 0 bases respectively, with 7 bases between them. The CDR3 is 15 amino acids. Germline assignment: CDR1 SGDLS and CDR2 YYNGEE. Here the CDR3 reads CASSVVEGSYNEQFF. In DNA, the CDR3 is TGTGCCAGCAGCGTAGTAGAGGGCTCCTACAATGAGCAGTTCTTC. The full variable domain, with the rest looked up from reference TRBV9 and TRBJ2-1, is DSGVTQTPKHLITATGQRVTLRCSPRSGDLSVYWYQQSLDQGLQFLIQYYNGEERAKGNILERFSAQQFPDLHSELNLSSLELGDSALYFCASSVVEGSYNEQFFGPGTRLTVL.

The chain recombines TRBV5-4 with TRBJ2-6; 9 nucleotides agree with TRBD1. The CDR3 has 19 residues. After removal of 3 bases from V and 0 bases from J, the junction contained 10 bases not matched to a gene. The germline CDR1 and CDR2 sequences are SGHNT and YYREEE (reference sequence). The CDR3 spells CASSSPPGQGTSGANVLTF. The CDR3 bases are TGTGCCAGCAGCTCCCCCCCGGGACAGGGCACCTCTGGGGCCAACGTCCTGACTTTC.

The V and J genes are TRBV2 and TRBJ1-1; possible D gene TRBD1, 5 bases. Trimming stripped 6 bases from V and 0 bases from J, with 11 bases between. Germline assignment: CDR1 SNHLY and CDR2 FYNNEI. CDR3 size: 14 residues. CDR3 amino acids: CASSETAMNTEAFF. CDR3 bases: TGTGCCAGCAGCGAGACAGCCATGAACACTGAAGCTTTCTTT.

The V call is TRBV14, the J call TRBJ1-5, with 9 bases aligning to TRBD1. The CDR3 consists of 12 residues. The germline CDR1 and CDR2 sequences are SGHDN and FVKESK. V was clipped by 3 bases and J by 11 bases; unmatched bases: 2. CDR3 amino acids: CASSQGQGTQHF. The CDR3 DNA sequence: TGTGCCAGCAGCCAGGGACAGGGCACCCAGCATTTT.

The gene calls are TRBV5-1 and TRBJ1-1; D may be TRBD1 (6 bases). The CDR3 loop spans 13 amino acids. CDR1 and CDR2 (germline): SGHRS, YFSETQ. Trimming stripped 0 bases from V and 10 bases from J, with 13 bases between. CDR3 amino acids: CASSLDGGEGAFF. For the CDR3, the DNA is TGCGCCAGCAGCTTGGATGGGGGCGAAGGAGCTTTCTTT.

V gene TRBV5-1 combines with J gene TRBJ2-5; 12 positions agree with TRBD2. The J segment lost 2 bases and the V segment lost 3 bases, leaving 8 bases of the junction unmatched. Germline lookup yields CDR1 SGHRS and CDR2 YFSETQ. The CDR3 runs to 17 residues. The CDR3 loop is CASSSTSGGPRQETQYF. The CDR3 DNA follows: TGCGCCAGCAGCTCGACTAGCGGGGGACCTCGACAAGAGACCCAGTACTTC. The variable domain in full, with the rest retrieved from reference TRBV5-1 and TRBJ2-5, is KAGVTQTPRYLIKTRGQQVTLSCSPISGHRSVSWYQQTPGQGLQFLFEYFSETQRNKGNFPGRFSGRQFSNSRSEMNVSTLELGDSALYLCASSSTSGGPRQETQYFGPGTRLLVL.

The rearrangement links TRBV5-4 to TRBJ1-6; 10 bases align to TRBD1. Germline lookup yields CDR1 SGHNT and CDR2 YYREEE (reference sequence). The V and J ends lost 4 bases and 8 bases, in that order; junction bases with no gene match: 3. There are 14 residues in the CDR3. Here the CDR3 reads CASSQDRGYSPLHF. CDR3 sequence (DNA): TGTGCCAGCAGCCAGGACAGGGGGTATTCACCCCTCCACTTT.

The chain couples TRBV5-1 to TRBJ1-3; 7 positions agree with TRBD1. This CDR3 has 15 residues. Germline-derived CDR1 and CDR2 are SGHRS and YFSETQ. The J segment lost 4 bases and the V segment lost 1 base, leaving 5 bases of the junction unmatched. The CDR3 protein is CASSLRGTEGNTIYF. The CDR3, as DNA: TGCGCCAGCAGCTTGAGGGGGACAGAAGGAAACACCATATATTTT.

V usage is TRBV18 and J usage is TRBJ2-7; D call uncertain. The V gene lost 2 bases and the J gene lost 6 bases, with 11 bases spanning the gap. This CDR3 has 13 amino acids. Germline values: CDR1 KGHSH, CDR2 LQKENI. CDR3 DNA sequence: TGTGCCAGCTCACCATTGAACGACTCCGAGCAGTACTTC. Translation gives CASSPLNDSEQYF.

The chain employs TRBV5-1 and TRBJ1-2; TRBD1 is a possible D gene (5 bases). The CDR3 runs 13 residues. V dropped 7 bases and J dropped 6 bases, with 16 bases sitting between them. Per the germline V gene, CDR1 is SGHRS and CDR2 is YFSETQ. In nucleotides, the CDR3 is TGCGCCAGCCGCACGGGGGATCGGAATGGCTACACCTTC. It encodes CASRTGDRNGYTF.

The chain links TRBV29-1 to TRBJ2-2, with a tentative D call TRBD2 (7 bases). Trimming left V 4 bases short and J 3 bases short, with 21 bases between. The CDR3 spans 17 residues. The germline gives CDR1 SQVTM, CDR2 ANQGSEA. The CDR3 nucleotides are TGCAGCGTTGCTGGGGTAGGGGGGGGCCGGGACACCGGGGAGCTGTTTTTT. It codes for CSVAGVGGGRDTGELFF.